The 26 T cell receptor beta chains below come from one sample, sequenced in a study of glioma-infiltrating T cells after dendritic cell vaccination. The assay was immunoSEQ multiplex PCR, and TCRdb's table has in-frame clones only and misses some. There are over 90,000 clones in the sample; around 80% occur only once, and under 6.5% lies in the top ten. Regarding time point: after dendritic cell vaccination, including at tumor progression/relapse. This specimen was blood, taken after dendritic cell vaccination. These receptors all stem from a human donor with glioblastoma.

The J gene is TRBJ1-4, the V gene TRBV2; D not resolved. V lost 7 bases and J 10 bases, leaving 19 bases between the germline ends. The CDR3 is 14 amino acids. Per the germline V gene, CDR1 is SNHLY and CDR2 is FYNNEI. The chain's CDR3 is CASTLDILLAKLFF. The DNA for the CDR3 is TGTGCCAGCACTCTTGACATCCTGCTTGCAAAACTGTTTTTT.

V is TRBV28 and J is TRBJ1-1; 7 bases align to TRBD1. Germline loops: CDR1 MDHEN, CDR2 SYDVKM. The CDR3 sequence is 11 residues long. CDR3 in amino acids: CVTRGQPEAFF. The CDR3, as DNA: TGTGTCACCCGGGGACAGCCTGAAGCTTTCTTT.

The chain recombines TRBV5-1 with TRBJ2-7, with a tentative D call TRBD2 (5 bases). The germline V and J ends were trimmed by 3 bases and 2 bases, with 15 bases remaining between them. The CDR3 contains 15 residues. Per the germline V gene, CDR1 is SGHRS and CDR2 is YFSETQ. The CDR3 is CASSSRTLGTYEQYF. The CDR3 DNA sequence: TGCGCCAGCAGCTCCCGGACTCTCGGGACCTACGAGCAGTACTTC.

V is TRBV19 and J is TRBJ2-3, with 15 bases fitting TRBD2. Germline loops: CDR1 LNHDA, CDR2 SQIVND (reference sequence). The CDR3 runs to 16 residues. V lost 3 bases to trimming and J lost 6 bases; unmatched junction nucleotides: 4. CDR3 in DNA: TGTGCCAGTAGTATTGGGACTAGCGGGAGGATGGATACGCAGTATTTT. Protein sequence: CASSIGTSGRMDTQYF.

The V and J genes are TRBV19 and TRBJ2-2; a possible D gene is TRBD2 (6 bases). The germline gives CDR1 LNHDA, CDR2 SQIVND (reference sequence). The CDR3 totals 17 residues. Deletions cut 0 bases from V and 5 bases from J, with 16 bases between. CDR3 sequence: CASSIDEGRDLTGELFF. CDR3 nucleotide sequence: TGTGCCAGTAGTATAGATGAGGGGCGGGATCTGACCGGGGAGCTGTTTTTT.

The CDR3 DNA reads as TGTGCCAGCAGCTGGGACAGACTAGGCGAGCAGTTCTTC. This translates into CASSWDRLGEQFF. The chain links TRBV11-2 to TRBJ2-1, with a tentative D call TRBD1 (7 bases). Per germline, CDR1 SGHAT and CDR2 FQNNGV. CDR3 length equals 13 residues. Trimming cost V 4 bases and J 10 bases, with 14 bases left between them. The full variable domain, rest sourced from reference TRBV11-2 and TRBJ2-1, is EAGVAQSPRYKIIEKRQSVAFWCNPISGHATLYWYQQILGQGPKLLIQFQNNGVVDDSQLPKDRFSAERLKGVDSTLKIQPAKLEDSAVYLCASSWDRLGEQFFGPGTRLTVL.

This clone was counted a single time. The genes are TRBV6-4 and TRBJ2-2; the match to TRBD2 covers 10 bases. In germline, CDR1 is MRHNA, CDR2 SNTAGT. This CDR3 spans 16 amino acids. The junction had 4 bases not matched to a gene; V was cut back by 6 bases and J by 0 bases. In nucleotides, the CDR3 is TGTGCCAGCAGACCCACTAGCGGGGCGAACACCGGGGAGCTGTTTTTT. The encoded protein is CASRPTSGANTGELFF.

This clone was counted a single time. This chain connects TRBV29-1 to TRBJ2-1, with D possibly being TRBD1 (7 bases). The CDR3 loop spans 16 amino acids. The ends were cut back, 6 bases at V and 3 bases at J, with 21 bases in the middle. CDR1 is SQVTM and CDR2 is ANQGSEA in the germline V gene. The CDR3 reads CSVNFHGQDYYNEQFF. The CDR3 DNA follows: TGCAGCGTCAATTTCCACGGACAGGACTACTACAATGAGCAGTTCTTC.

The rearrangement joins TRBV27 to TRBJ2-7; tentative D call: TRBD2 (5 bases). V lost 3 bases and J lost 6, with 12 bases in between. Germline V gives CDR1 MNHEY, CDR2 SMNVEV (reference sequence). The CDR3 is made up of 13 amino acids. CDR3 protein: CASSLVTSGEQYF. The CDR3 DNA is TGTGCCAGCAGTTTGGTAACAAGCGGCGAGCAGTACTTC.

This chain links TRBV6-5 with TRBJ2-1, with D uncertain. The CDR3 length is 14 residues. V lost 0 bases and J lost 5, with 8 bases in between. Germline CDR1 and CDR2: MNHEY and SVGAGI. The CDR3 nucleotides read TGTGCCAGCAGTTACTCCCCCTTTGACAATGAGCAGTTCTTC. Translation: CASSYSPFDNEQFF.

The chain joins TRBV5-1 to TRBJ1-6, with no clear D. Trimming removed 0 bases at V and 7 bases at J, with 5 bases between. From germline, CDR1 is SGHRS and CDR2 YFSETQ. This CDR3 spans 13 amino acids. The chain's CDR3 is CASSLAINSPLHF. CDR3 coding DNA: TGCGCCAGCAGCTTGGCCATCAATTCACCCCTCCACTTT.

The chain carries TRBV6-5 and TRBJ2-2; possible D gene TRBD1, 6 bases. Trimming took 6 bases from V and 7 from J, leaving 12 bases between them. Germline lookup yields CDR1 MNHEY and CDR2 SVGAGI. There are 13 residues in the CDR3. This CDR3 is CASRVGGGGELFF. The CDR3 nucleotides read TGTGCCAGCAGGGTAGGGGGTGGCGGGGAGCTGTTTTTT.

This clone is a singleton in its sample. The J gene is TRBJ1-2, the V gene TRBV5-4; 8 nucleotides agree with TRBD1. Germline CDR1 SGHNT, CDR2 YYREEE (reference sequence). V shed 0 bases and J 5 bases; nucleotides not matched to a gene: 9. This CDR3 contains 16 residues. The CDR3 nucleotides are TGTGCCAGCAGCTTGGGGGGAGGACAGGGAGCATATGGCTACACCTTC. Translation gives CASSLGGGQGAYGYTF.

Note on this clone: Other DNA sequences from this sample encode an identical CDR3 as well. The chain employs TRBV5-1 and TRBJ2-7; a possible D gene is TRBD2 (5 bases). The CDR3 runs to 13 residues. Germline V CDR1 and CDR2: SGHRS, YFSETQ. V gave up 5 bases and J gave up 1 base, with 10 bases separating them. In DNA, the CDR3 is TGCGCCAGCAGGAGGGAAGGGTCCTACGAGCAGTACTTC. Protein: CASRREGSYEQYF.

The J gene is TRBJ2-7, the V gene TRBV5-1; TRBD1 might be the D (6 bases). Trimming cost V 8 bases and J 1 base, with 19 bases left between them. The CDR3 runs to 15 residues. Germline V gene lookup returns CDR1 SGHRS and CDR2 YFSETQ. The CDR3: CARNDPTGMSYEQYF. In nucleotides, the CDR3 is TGCGCCAGAAATGACCCAACAGGGATGTCCTACGAGCAGTACTTC.

The V and J genes are TRBV5-1 and TRBJ2-5; 15 nucleotides line up with TRBD2. CDR3 length equals 16 residues. CDR1 is SGHRS and CDR2 is YFSETQ in the germline V gene. Trimming cost V 4 bases and J 5 bases; bases outside gene matches: 6. In DNA form, the CDR3 reads TGCGCCAGCAGCCCCCTCGGACTAGCGGGGGGGGAGACCCAGTACTTC. It yields the protein CASSPLGLAGGETQYF.

J is TRBJ1-2 and V is TRBV2, with a possible D match to TRBD1 (5 bases). Germline CDR1 SNHLY, CDR2 FYNNEI. The CDR3 consists of 14 residues. The germline V and J ends were trimmed by 2 bases and 5 bases, with 12 bases remaining between them. The CDR3 DNA reads TGTGCCAGCAGTGAAAACAGGTTACTTTATGGCTACACCTTC. This translates into CASSENRLLYGYTF.

V is TRBV4-1 and J is TRBJ2-1, with D maybe TRBD2 (5 bases). Germline V gene data show CDR1 as MGHRA and CDR2 as YSYEKL. V shed 4 bases and J shed 1 base, with 14 bases lying between them. The CDR3 runs 16 residues. For the CDR3, the DNA is TGCGCCAGCAGCCGTTTTCTGGGCGGGTCCTACAATGAGCAGTTCTTC. This codes for CASSRFLGGSYNEQFF.

The chain employs TRBV4-1 and TRBJ2-7; D is unclear. V gave up 1 base and J gave up 1 base, with 14 bases separating them. The germline V gene encodes CDR1 MGHRA and CDR2 YSYEKL. The CDR3 length is 16 residues. CDR3 region: CASSQVVLRKSYEQYF. For the CDR3, the DNA is TGCGCCAGCAGCCAAGTAGTGTTAAGAAAATCCTACGAGCAGTACTTC.

This clone appeared a few times. The chain uses TRBV7-9 and TRBJ2-7, with TRBD1 matching over 8 bases. Germline V gene lookup returns CDR1 SEHNR and CDR2 FQNEAQ (reference sequence). The CDR3 has 12 residues. The V segment lost 7 bases and the J segment 7 bases; nucleotides outside the gene matches: 6. The CDR3 loop is CASMTGVEEQYF. The CDR3 bases are TGTGCCAGCATGACAGGGGTTGAGGAGCAGTACTTC.

The rearrangement joins TRBV7-6 to TRBJ1-5; D may be TRBD1 (6 bases). This CDR3 has 13 amino acids. Trimming removed 5 bases at V and 9 bases at J, with 14 bases between. Germline assignment: CDR1 SGHVS and CDR2 FNYEAQ. As DNA, the CDR3 is TGTGCCAGCAGCCGGGACACCGGAAGGCCCCAGCATTTT. This codes for CASSRDTGRPQHF. The whole variable domain, remainder taken from reference TRBV7-6 and TRBJ1-5, is GAGVSQSPRYKVTKRGQDVALRCDPISGHVSLYWYRQALGQGPEFLTYFNYEAQQDKSGLPNDRFSAERPEGSISTLTIQRTEQRDSAMYRCASSRDTGRPQHFGDGTRLSIL.

This chain uses TRBV20-1 with TRBJ2-7, with D unclear. The CDR3 loop spans 11 amino acids. Trimming removed 3 bases from V and 3 bases from J, with 6 bases in between. Germline loops: CDR1 DFQATT, CDR2 SNEGSKA (reference sequence). Here the CDR3 reads CSARADYEQYF. CDR3 coding DNA: TGCAGTGCTAGGGCGGACTACGAGCAGTACTTC.

This clone was observed a single time. The chain uses TRBV5-1 and TRBJ2-7; tentative D call: TRBD1 (6 bases). The CDR3 is made up of 14 amino acids. V was clipped by 4 bases and J by 3 bases, with 14 bases between them. Germline V gene sequence: CDR1 SGHRS, CDR2 YFSETQ. The CDR3 reads CASSPETGLYEQYF. The DNA for the CDR3 is TGCGCCAGCAGCCCCGAGACAGGTCTCTACGAGCAGTACTTC.

This clone was seen just once. The chain combines TRBV5-4 with TRBJ2-7, with 7 bases matching TRBD2. In germline, CDR1 is SGHNT, CDR2 YYREEE (reference sequence). With 3 bases clipped from V and 9 bases from J, the junction kept 6 bases outside the gene matches. The CDR3 loop spans 12 amino acids. The CDR3 is CASSSPPGGQYF. In nucleotides, the CDR3 is TGTGCCAGCAGCTCCCCTCCGGGAGGGCAGTACTTC.

The chain has TRBV5-1 and TRBJ1-2; the D is unclear. The V end was cut by 3 bases, the J end by 3 bases, with 3 bases between. Germline CDR1 is SGHRS and CDR2 is YFSETQ. The CDR3 covers 11 residues. CDR3 nucleotide sequence: TGCGCCAGCAGCTCGGACTATGGCTACACCTTC. It translates to CASSSDYGYTF. Filled out from reference TRBV5-1 and TRBJ1-2, the complete variable domain reads KAGVTQTPRYLIKTRGQQVTLSCSPISGHRSVSWYQQTPGQGLQFLFEYFSETQRNKGNFPGRFSGRQFSNSRSEMNVSTLELGDSALYLCASSSDYGYTFGSGTRLTVV.

The rearrangement joins TRBV19 to TRBJ1-5, with D perhaps TRBD1 (5 bases). Germline CDR1 LNHDA, CDR2 SQIVND (reference sequence). The ends were cut back, 5 bases at V and 1 base at J, with 12 bases in the middle. CDR3 length equals 15 residues. Written as DNA, the CDR3 is TGTGCCAGTAGTTTTTCGGGGGAAAGCAATCAGCCCCAGCATTTT. It codes for CASSFSGESNQPQHF.